Below are 9 T cell receptor beta chains sequenced from a single sample in a study of blood T cell repertoires in COVID-19. Sequencing was performed with immunoSEQ multiplex PCR; in TCRdb, only in-frame clones are kept and a portion is missing. The repertoire holds roughly 190,000 clones, with 70% to 90% as singletons. Sequencing was done on a sample of peripheral blood. The receptors were sampled from a man between 35 and 55 years old with active or convalescent COVID-19.

The V and J genes are TRBV5-1 and TRBJ1-3; possibly TRBD1 for D (5 bases). Germline V gene sequence: CDR1 SGHRS, CDR2 YFSETQ. The ends were cut back, 0 bases at V and 1 base at J, with 8 bases in the middle. The length of the CDR3 is 15 residues. The chain's CDR3 is CASSLDGGSGNTIYF. CDR3 sequence (DNA): TGCGCCAGCAGCTTGGACGGGGGTTCTGGAAACACCATATATTTT. Variable domain in full (rest from reference TRBV5-1 and TRBJ1-3): KAGVTQTPRYLIKTRGQQVTLSCSPISGHRSVSWYQQTPGQGLQFLFEYFSETQRNKGNFPGRFSGRQFSNSRSEMNVSTLELGDSALYLCASSLDGGSGNTIYFGEGSWLTVV.

There are a few counts of this clone. The chain has TRBV19 and TRBJ1-5, with a weak D call TRBD1 (5 bases). V was cut by 7 bases and J by 7 bases, with 17 bases left in between. The CDR3 runs 14 residues. CDR1 and CDR2 from the germline V gene are LNHDA and SQIVND (reference sequence). The CDR3 sequence is CASTNTGGGQPQHF. CDR3 coding DNA: TGTGCCAGTACCAATACGGGGGGTGGGCAGCCCCAGCATTTT. Full variable domain (missing parts from reference TRBV19 and TRBJ1-5): DGGITQSPKYLFRKEGQNVTLSCEQNLNHDAMYWYRQDPGQGLRLIYYSQIVNDFQKGDIAEGYSVSREKKESFPLTVTSAQKNPTAFYLCASTNTGGGQPQHFGDGTRLSIL.

The V and J genes are TRBV7-3 and TRBJ1-1; D is perhaps TRBD1 (6 bases). CDR3 length: 12 amino acids. Per germline, CDR1 SGHTA and CDR2 FQGTGA. The V and J ends lost 7 bases and 1 base respectively, with 7 bases between them. The CDR3 DNA reads as TGTGCCAGCAAAGGGGGGAACACTGAAGCTTTCTTT. The encoded protein is CASKGGNTEAFF.

V gene TRBV20-1 combines with J gene TRBJ1-1, with D tentatively TRBD1 (5 bases). Germline loops: CDR1 DFQATT, CDR2 SNEGSKA (reference sequence). The CDR3 totals 11 residues. V was shortened by 5 bases and J by 6 bases, with 10 bases between the two germline ends. Here the CDR3 reads CSAGQGAEAFF. The CDR3 DNA sequence: TGCAGTGCTGGTCAGGGCGCTGAAGCTTTCTTT.

The rearrangement joins TRBV19 to TRBJ2-7; TRBD2 matches 9 bases. Trimming removed 5 bases from V and 6 bases from J; junction bases left unmatched: 8. Per germline, CDR1 LNHDA and CDR2 SQIVND (reference sequence). This CDR3 comprises 14 residues. The chain's CDR3 is CASSDNSGGREQYF. The CDR3 DNA is TGTGCCAGTAGTGACAATAGCGGGGGCCGCGAGCAGTACTTC.

This clone was counted once. CDR3: CAIKGTVNTEAFF. CDR3 nucleotides: TGTGCCATCAAGGGGACAGTGAACACTGAAGCTTTCTTT. This sequence joins TRBV10-3 and TRBJ1-1; 7 bases align to TRBD1. V gave up 7 bases and J gave up 0 bases; unmatched junction bases: 2. The CDR3 has 13 amino acids. Per the germline V gene, CDR1 is ENHRY and CDR2 is SYGVKD.

This clone turned up a few times. The chain has TRBV29-1 and TRBJ2-7, with 7 bases fitting TRBD1. In germline, CDR1 is SQVTM, CDR2 ANQGSEA. Trimming removed 4 bases from V and 5 bases from J; junction bases left unmatched: 8. The CDR3 extends over 13 amino acids. The CDR3 here is CSVGQGGVNEQYF. Here the CDR3 DNA reads TGCAGCGTTGGACAGGGTGGTGTAAACGAGCAGTACTTC.

This chain links TRBV29-1 with TRBJ2-7, with 8 nucleotides matching TRBD2. Germline CDR1 is SQVTM and CDR2 is ANQGSEA. The CDR3 length is 15 residues. V shed 3 bases, J shed 0 bases, and the junction held 7 bases outside the gene matches. Here the CDR3 DNA reads TGCAGCGTTGAGGGATCTAGCGGGTTCTCCTACGAGCAGTACTTC. It specifies CSVEGSSGFSYEQYF.

V gene TRBV19 combines with J gene TRBJ2-6; a possible D gene is TRBD1 (5 bases). The CDR3 spans 16 residues. Trimming cost V 2 bases and J 2 bases, with 10 bases left between them. Germline lookup yields CDR1 LNHDA and CDR2 SQIVND (reference sequence). The CDR3 DNA sequence: TGTGCCAGTAGTATAAGCAGGGCTGCTGGGGCCAACGTCCTGACTTTC. It specifies CASSISRAAGANVLTF.